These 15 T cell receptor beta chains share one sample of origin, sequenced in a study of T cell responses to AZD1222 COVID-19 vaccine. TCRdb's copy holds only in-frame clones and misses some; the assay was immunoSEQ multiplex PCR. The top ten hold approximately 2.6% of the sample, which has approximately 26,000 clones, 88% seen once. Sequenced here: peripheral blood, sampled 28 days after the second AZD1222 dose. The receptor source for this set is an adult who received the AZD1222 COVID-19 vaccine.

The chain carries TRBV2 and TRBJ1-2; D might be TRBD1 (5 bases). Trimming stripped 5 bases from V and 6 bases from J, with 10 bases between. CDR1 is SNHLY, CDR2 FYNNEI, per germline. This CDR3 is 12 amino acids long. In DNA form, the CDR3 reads TGTGCCAGCAGTCCCGACAGCAATGGCTACACCTTC. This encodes CASSPDSNGYTF.

Here the CDR3 reads CASSLNGFGETQYF. DNA of the CDR3: TGTGCCAGCAGCTTAAACGGGTTCGGGGAGACCCAGTACTTC. The V call is TRBV11-2, the J call TRBJ2-5; no clear D gene. The V and J ends lost 2 bases and 5 bases respectively, with 12 bases between them. The CDR3 runs 14 residues. Germline V gene sequence: CDR1 SGHAT, CDR2 FQNNGV.

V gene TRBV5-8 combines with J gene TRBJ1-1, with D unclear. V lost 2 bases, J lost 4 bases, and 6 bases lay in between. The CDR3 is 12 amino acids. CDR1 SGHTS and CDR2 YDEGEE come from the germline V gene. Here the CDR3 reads CASSFGVTEAFF. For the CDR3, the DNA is TGTGCCAGCAGCTTTGGGGTCACTGAAGCTTTCTTT.

CDR3 region: CASSGPGGSSPLHF. CDR3 bases: TGTGCCAGCAGTGGACCAGGGGGAAGTTCACCCCTCCACTTT. This chain uses TRBV7-2 with TRBJ1-6, with TRBD1 matching 7 bases. Germline lookup yields CDR1 SGHTA and CDR2 FQGNSA. V lost 6 bases to trimming and J lost 9 bases; unmatched junction nucleotides: 8. The CDR3 is 14 amino acids.

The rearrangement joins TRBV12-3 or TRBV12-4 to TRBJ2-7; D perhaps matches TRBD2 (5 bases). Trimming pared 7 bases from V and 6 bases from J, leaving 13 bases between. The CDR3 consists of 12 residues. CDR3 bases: TGTGCCAGCAACTCAATGGGAGTCGAGCAGTACTTC. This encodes CASNSMGVEQYF.

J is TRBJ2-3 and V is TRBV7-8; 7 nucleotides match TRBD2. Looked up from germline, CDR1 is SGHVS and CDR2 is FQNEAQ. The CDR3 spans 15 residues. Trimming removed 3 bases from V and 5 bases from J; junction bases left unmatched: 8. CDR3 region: CASSFSGVRIDTQYF. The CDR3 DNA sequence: TGTGCCAGCAGCTTCAGCGGGGTACGGATAGATACGCAGTATTTT.

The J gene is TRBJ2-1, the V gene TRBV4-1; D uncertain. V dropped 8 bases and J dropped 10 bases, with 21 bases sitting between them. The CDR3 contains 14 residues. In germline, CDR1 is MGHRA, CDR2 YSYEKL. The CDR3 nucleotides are TGCGCCAGCTCACCCCTGGCCCTGAATCAGGAGCAGTTCTTC. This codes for CASSPLALNQEQFF.

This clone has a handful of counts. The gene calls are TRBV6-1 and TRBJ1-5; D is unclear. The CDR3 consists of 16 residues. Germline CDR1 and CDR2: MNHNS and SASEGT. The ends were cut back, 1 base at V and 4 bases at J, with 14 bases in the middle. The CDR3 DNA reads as TGTGCCAGCAGTGAAGACGGGCTTCAAAGGAATCAGCCCCAGCATTTT. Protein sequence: CASSEDGLQRNQPQHF.

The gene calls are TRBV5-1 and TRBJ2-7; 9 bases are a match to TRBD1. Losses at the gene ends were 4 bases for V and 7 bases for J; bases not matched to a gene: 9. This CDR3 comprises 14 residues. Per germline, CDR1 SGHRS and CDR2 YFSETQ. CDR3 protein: CASSQQGASEEQYF. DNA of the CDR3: TGCGCCAGCAGCCAACAGGGGGCTTCTGAGGAGCAGTACTTC. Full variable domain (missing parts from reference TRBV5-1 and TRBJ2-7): KAGVTQTPRYLIKTRGQQVTLSCSPISGHRSVSWYQQTPGQGLQFLFEYFSETQRNKGNFPGRFSGRQFSNSRSEMNVSTLELGDSALYLCASSQQGASEEQYFGPGTRLTVT.

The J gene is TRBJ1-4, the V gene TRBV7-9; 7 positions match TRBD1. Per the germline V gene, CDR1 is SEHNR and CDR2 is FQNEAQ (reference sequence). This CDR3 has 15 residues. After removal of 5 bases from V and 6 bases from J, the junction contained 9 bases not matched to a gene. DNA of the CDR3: TGTGCCAGCAGCGGAAGACAGGGCGTCTATGAAAAACTGTTTTTT. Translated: CASSGRQGVYEKLFF.

CDR3 loop: CASSGQGDEETQYF. The CDR3, as DNA: TGTGCCAGCTCCGGACAGGGGGACGAAGAGACCCAGTACTTC. The rearrangement uses TRBV18 and TRBJ2-5, with 10 bases matching TRBD1. V shed 6 bases and J 3 bases; nucleotides not matched to a gene: 4. Germline assignment: CDR1 KGHSH and CDR2 LQKENI. There are 14 residues in the CDR3.

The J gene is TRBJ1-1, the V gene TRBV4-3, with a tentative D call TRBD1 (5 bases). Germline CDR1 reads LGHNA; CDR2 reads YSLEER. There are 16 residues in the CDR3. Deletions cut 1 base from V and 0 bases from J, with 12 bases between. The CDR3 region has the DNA TGCGCCAGCAGCCAAGGGGGGACCCGGCTGAACACTGAAGCTTTCTTT. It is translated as CASSQGGTRLNTEAFF.

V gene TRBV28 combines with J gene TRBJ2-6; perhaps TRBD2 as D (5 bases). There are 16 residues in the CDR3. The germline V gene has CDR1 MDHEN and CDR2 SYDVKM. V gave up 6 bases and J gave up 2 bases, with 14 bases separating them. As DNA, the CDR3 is TGTGCCAGCAGCCCCCAGCCCGGGGCTGGGGCCAACGTCCTGACTTTC. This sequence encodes CASSPQPGAGANVLTF.

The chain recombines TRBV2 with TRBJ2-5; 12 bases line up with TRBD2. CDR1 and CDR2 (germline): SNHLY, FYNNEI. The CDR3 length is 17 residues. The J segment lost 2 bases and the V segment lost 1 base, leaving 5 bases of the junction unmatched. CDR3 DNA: TGTGCCAGCAGTGAAGGCGGACTAGCGGGGATTCAAGAGACCCAGTACTTC. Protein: CASSEGGLAGIQETQYF.

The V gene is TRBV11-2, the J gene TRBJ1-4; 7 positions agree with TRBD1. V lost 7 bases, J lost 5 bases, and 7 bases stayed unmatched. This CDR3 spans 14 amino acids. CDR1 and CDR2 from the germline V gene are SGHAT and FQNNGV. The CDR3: CASTVGGMNEKLFF. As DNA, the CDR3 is TGTGCCAGCACCGTAGGGGGCATGAATGAAAAACTGTTTTTT.